The 20 T cell receptor beta chains presented below share a single source sample, sequenced in a study of low-dose radiotherapy and immunotherapy resistance in tumors. Both TCRalpha and TCRbeta chains were reverse transcribed with V-gene-specific primers. The PCR that amplified TCRs ran for about 20 cycles, relying on a constant-region primer and a V-primer adapter. One entry per CDR3 protein, called by TCRdb with MiXCR from the reads. The profile covers some 16,000 distinct CDR3 sequences, with 70% to 80% appearing a single time and approximately 5.2% taken by the ten largest. The receptors derive from a human donor with advanced metastatic prostate, ovarian, gallbladder or colorectal cancer (not recorded which). This table probably holds off-target reads from a library built for another chain.

This clonotype has only a few counts. This chain uses TRBV5-1 with TRBJ2-1; maybe TRBD2 (5 bases). CDR1 is SGHRS and CDR2 is YFSETQ in the germline V gene. CDR3 size: 14 residues. Trimming took 0 bases from V and 8 from J, leaving 12 bases between them. The CDR3 region is CASSLDYAGYEQFF. The CDR3, as DNA: TGCGCCAGCAGCTTGGATTATGCGGGCTATGAGCAGTTCTTC.

V gene TRBV6-1 combines with J gene TRBJ2-3; 9 positions agree with TRBD1. The CDR3 consists of 15 residues. V lost 6 bases and J lost 2; bases outside the gene matches: 6. Germline V gives CDR1 MNHNS, CDR2 SASEGT. The CDR3 is CASSLQGADTDTQYF. In nucleotides, the CDR3 is TGTGCCAGCAGCCTACAGGGGGCCGACACAGATACGCAGTATTTT.

This clonotype has only a few counts. V is TRBV6-2 or TRBV6-3 and J is TRBJ2-7; D not resolved. Germline CDR1 MNHEY, CDR2 SVGEGT. With 7 bases removed from V and 0 bases from J, the gap between germline ends came to 16 bases. The CDR3 spans 15 residues. The CDR3 DNA reads TGTGCCAGCATGAATGGGCTGCTTAGCTCCTACGAGCAGTACTTC. It specifies CASMNGLLSSYEQYF.

The chain carries TRBV6-2 or TRBV6-3 and TRBJ1-1; no clear D gene. Germline CDR1 is MNHEY and CDR2 is SVGEGT. The germline V and J ends were trimmed by 9 bases and 2 bases, with 16 bases remaining between them. The CDR3 is made up of 14 amino acids. CDR3 sequence reads: CASQFLVRNTEAFF. DNA for the CDR3: TGTGCCAGTCAGTTTCTGGTCAGAAACACTGAAGCTTTCTTT.

This clonotype appeared a few times. The chain recombines TRBV5-5 with TRBJ1-1; TRBD1 agrees at 9 bases. This CDR3 spans 14 amino acids. V lost 4 bases and J lost 5; bases outside the gene matches: 6. The V gene's germline CDR1 is SGHKS and CDR2 YYEKEE (reference sequence). The CDR3 bases are TGTGCCAGCAGCGACCGGGACAGGGTTACTGAAGCTTTCTTT. It encodes CASSDRDRVTEAFF.

This clonotype was observed once. The chain links TRBV6-5 to TRBJ1-6; TRBD1 matches at 7 bases. The CDR3 length is 18 residues. CDR1 is MNHEY and CDR2 is SVGAGI in the germline V gene. V lost 2 bases to trimming and J lost 6 bases; unmatched junction nucleotides: 13. CDR3 nucleotide sequence: TGTGCCAGCAGTTACGTCCCCCCGGCGAGACAGGGTAATTCACCCCTCCACTTT. Translating gives CASSYVPPARQGNSPLHF.

The chain has TRBV6-1 and TRBJ2-7; 8 nucleotides agree with TRBD2. Trimming took 5 bases from V and 4 from J; bases not matched to a gene: 10. The CDR3 extends over 15 amino acids. From germline, CDR1 is MNHNS and CDR2 SASEGT. CDR3 loop: CASSFNTGLGYEQYF. Here the CDR3 DNA reads TGTGCCAGCAGTTTTAATACGGGACTAGGATACGAGCAGTACTTC.

The chain employs TRBV5-5 and TRBJ2-3; 11 bases agree with TRBD2. CDR3 length: 16 amino acids. V lost 4 bases to trimming and J lost 0 bases; unmatched junction nucleotides: 4. Germline assignment: CDR1 SGHKS and CDR2 YYEKEE (reference sequence). The CDR3 loop is CASSTTSGVSTDTQYF. DNA for the CDR3: TGTGCCAGCAGCACGACTAGCGGGGTCAGCACAGATACGCAGTATTTT.

This chain connects TRBV20-1 to TRBJ2-5; 8 nucleotides line up with TRBD1. The V segment lost 6 bases and the J segment 2 bases; nucleotides outside the gene matches: 8. The length of the CDR3 is 14 residues. Germline V lookup: CDR1 DFQATT, CDR2 SNEGSKA (reference sequence). The CDR3 coding sequence is TGCAGTGCAAAAGGGACAGGAAAACAAGAGACCCAGTACTTC. It specifies CSAKGTGKQETQYF.

The chain carries TRBV6-2 or TRBV6-3 and TRBJ2-1, with TRBD2 matching 11 bases. The CDR3 runs 15 residues. Germline CDR1 reads MNHEY; CDR2 reads SVGEGT. The V gene end was trimmed by 5 bases and the J gene end by 9 bases; junction bases not matched to a gene: 9. Written as DNA, the CDR3 is TGTGCCAGCAGTGTGGGTACTAGCGGGAGCACTGAGCAGTTCTTC. Amino acids: CASSVGTSGSTEQFF.

J is TRBJ1-2 and V is TRBV24-1; D unclear. Trimming shortened V by 2 bases and J by 4 bases, and 10 bases separated the two germline ends. Germline V gene data show CDR1 as KGHDR and CDR2 as SFDVKD. The CDR3 is 14 amino acids. CDR3 nucleotides: TGTGCCACCAGTGATTCTTCCCCCTTCTATGGCTACACCTTC. It encodes CATSDSSPFYGYTF.

The chain has TRBV12-3 or TRBV12-4 and TRBJ1-1; 7 nucleotides line up with TRBD1. V shed 5 bases, J shed 3 bases, and the junction held 3 bases outside the gene matches. CDR3 length: 13 amino acids. The CDR3 DNA sequence: TGTGCCAGCAGTATGGACAGGTACACTGAAGCTTTCTTT. Translation gives CASSMDRYTEAFF.

The J gene is TRBJ2-3, the V gene TRBV12-3 or TRBV12-4; 7 nucleotides agree with TRBD2. The CDR3 has 15 amino acids. V shed 2 bases, J shed 6 bases, and the junction held 8 bases outside the gene matches. CDR3 DNA sequence: TGTGCCAGCAGTTTATACAAGCGGGATTGGGATACGCAGTATTTT. This codes for CASSLYKRDWDTQYF.

The count of this clonotype is one. The CDR3 nucleotides read TGCGCCAGCGGGAGTAACTATGGCTACACCTTC. This translates into CASGSNYGYTF. The chain carries TRBV5-1 and TRBJ1-2, with no clear D. CDR1 is SGHRS, CDR2 YFSETQ, per germline. The CDR3 spans 11 residues. The ends were cut back, 7 bases at V and 1 base at J, with 5 bases in the middle.

The chain has TRBV4-2 and TRBJ2-7; unclear D gene. The CDR3 has 15 residues. Germline CDR1 LGHNA, CDR2 YNFKEQ. V was pared by 0 bases and J by 6 bases, with 15 bases between. This CDR3 is CASSQEVGTAGEQYF. CDR3 DNA: TGTGCCAGCAGCCAAGAGGTGGGTACAGCTGGCGAGCAGTACTTC.

The CDR3 DNA reads TGTGCCAGCAGCCAATCCAACGGACTAGCGGGGGGACAAGAGACCCAGTACTTC. It specifies CASSQSNGLAGGQETQYF. The rearrangement links TRBV4-2 to TRBJ2-5; 14 bases match TRBD2. The length of the CDR3 is 18 residues. V lost 2 bases, J lost 2 bases, and 7 bases stayed unmatched. Germline CDR1 and CDR2: LGHNA and YNFKEQ.

This chain connects TRBV23-1 to TRBJ2-3, with 7 bases matching TRBD1. TRBV23-1 qualifies as an ORF whose function is uncertain. The CDR3 spans 18 residues. J lost 2 bases, V lost 9 bases, and 20 bases had no gene match. CDR3 amino acids: CARGDSRDPGFPTDTQYF. The CDR3 DNA reads TGCGCCAGGGGGGACAGCCGGGACCCAGGGTTCCCCACAGATACGCAGTATTTT.

Turning to this clonotype: One end of the junction does not line up with germline, which may come from a read error. CDR3: CSARADTDTQYF. The CDR3 nucleotides read TGCAGTGCAAGAGCGGACACAGATACGCAGTATTTT. The gene calls are TRBV20-1 and TRBJ2-3; possibly TRBD2 for D (5 bases). CDR3 length equals 12 residues. Per germline, CDR1 DFQATT and CDR2 SNEGSKA (reference sequence).

This clonotype was seen a few times. This sequence joins TRBV20-1 and TRBJ2-3; 7 bases match TRBD2. J gave up 6 bases and V 4 bases, and 13 bases lay outside the gene matches. Germline V lookup: CDR1 DFQATT, CDR2 SNEGSKA (reference sequence). CDR3 length: 15 amino acids. In DNA form, the CDR3 reads TGCAGTGCTAAGCTCATAGCGGGTGACCGGGATACGCAGTATTTT. Translation: CSAKLIAGDRDTQYF.

The J gene is TRBJ2-2, the V gene TRBV20-1; the match to TRBD1 covers 8 bases. The CDR3 has 15 residues. Trimming cost V 0 bases and J 4 bases; bases outside gene matches: 4. Germline lookup yields CDR1 DFQATT and CDR2 SNEGSKA (reference sequence). CDR3 coding DNA: TGCAGTGCTAGAGATCAGGACAGGGCCACCGGGGAGCTGTTTTTT. It specifies CSARDQDRATGELFF.